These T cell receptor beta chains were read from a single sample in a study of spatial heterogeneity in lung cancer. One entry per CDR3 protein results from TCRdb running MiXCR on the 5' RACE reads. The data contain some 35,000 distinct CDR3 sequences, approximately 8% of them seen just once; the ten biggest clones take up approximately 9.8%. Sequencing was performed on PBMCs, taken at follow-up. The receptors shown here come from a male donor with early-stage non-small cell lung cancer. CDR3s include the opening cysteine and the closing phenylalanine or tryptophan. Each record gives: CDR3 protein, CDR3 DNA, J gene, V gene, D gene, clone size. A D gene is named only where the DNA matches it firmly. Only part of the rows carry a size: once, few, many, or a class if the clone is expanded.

CASSLIPTATGELFF,TGTGCCAGCAGCTTAATACCAACGGCAACCGGGGAGCTGTTTTTT,TRBJ2-2,TRBV3-1,.,many
CASSLDRQGRTF,TGTGCCAGCAGCTTAGATCGCCAGGGGAGAACCTTC,TRBJ1-2,TRBV11-2,.,many
CATSREGLSYEQYF,TGTGCCACCAGCAGAGAGGGACTTTCCTACGAGCAGTACTTC,TRBJ2-7,TRBV15,.,many
CASSVVGENTEAFF,TGTGCCAGCAGCGTAGTCGGGGAGAACACTGAAGCTTTCTTT,TRBJ1-1,TRBV9,.,many
CASSINRWPYEQYF,TGTGCCAGTAGTATAAACAGGTGGCCCTACGAGCAGTACTTC,TRBJ2-7,TRBV19,.,.
CASTTKGTEAFF,TGTGCCAGCACCACTAAGGGTACTGAAGCTTTCTTT,TRBJ1-1,TRBV12-3/TRBV12-4,.,medium-sized
CASGRSLPSEAFF,TGTGCCAGCGGGAGGTCACTTCCGTCTGAAGCTTTCTTT,TRBJ1-1,TRBV25-1,.,many
CASSQRQGETETQYF,TGTGCCAGCAGCCAAAGGCAGGGGGAAACGGAGACCCAGTACTTC,TRBJ2-5,TRBV3-1,TRBD1,few
CASSTDRNTEAFF,TGTGCCAGCAGCACAGATAGGAACACTGAAGCTTTCTTT,TRBJ1-1,TRBV13,.,many
CASSQAIWGNNQPQHF,TGTGCCAGCAGCCAAGCGATTTGGGGGAATAATCAGCCCCAGCATTTT,TRBJ1-5,TRBV3-1,.,many
CASSLGQGLAKNIQYF,TGTGCCAGCAGCTTAGGACAGGGGTTAGCCAAAAACATTCAGTACTTC,TRBJ2-4,TRBV11-2,TRBD1,many
CASSLGLTEAFF,TGTGCCAGCAGCTTAGGATTGACTGAAGCTTTCTTT,TRBJ1-1,TRBV11-1,.,many
CASSPLGPGETEGSGANVLTF,TGTGCCAGCTCCCCACTCGGACCCGGGGAGACCGAGGGATCTGGGGCCAACGTCCTGACTTTC,TRBJ2-6,TRBV18,.,many
CASRGQGNSPLHF,TGTGCCAGCAGGGGACAGGGCAATTCACCCCTCCACTTT,TRBJ1-6,TRBV6-5,TRBD1,.
CASSPVGGASETQYF,TGTGCCAGCAGCCCCGTAGGGGGGGCATCAGAGACCCAGTACTTC,TRBJ2-5,TRBV7-6,.,many
CASSSDYEQYF,TGTGCCAGCAGTTCCGACTACGAGCAGTACTTC,TRBJ2-7,TRBV12-3/TRBV12-4,.,many
CASSLVRNTGELFF,TGTGCCAGCAGCTTAGTACGGAACACCGGGGAGCTGTTTTTT,TRBJ2-2,TRBV11-2,.,many
CASSLRMTENSPLHF,TGTGCCAGCAGCTTGAGGATGACGGAAAATTCACCCCTCCACTTT,TRBJ1-6,TRBV5-5,.,many
CASSLEGGAYEQYF,TGCGCCAGCAGCTTGGAAGGGGGGGCCTACGAGCAGTACTTC,TRBJ2-7,TRBV5-1,.,.
CATLDPSTDTQYF,TGCGCCACCTTAGACCCCTCCACAGATACGCAGTATTTT,TRBJ2-3,TRBV5-1,.,many
CSARRVYSSGNTIYF,TGCAGTGCTAGAAGGGTTTACAGCTCTGGAAACACCATATATTTT,TRBJ1-3,TRBV20-1,.,few
CATSRDLGGGVLQETQYF,TGTGCCACCAGCAGAGATCTCGGCGGGGGGGTCCTCCAGGAGACCCAGTACTTC,TRBJ2-5,TRBV15,TRBD2,many
CASSLAGEGMSQHF,TGCGCCAGCAGCTTGGCAGGTGAAGGTATGTCCCAGCATTTT,TRBJ1-5,TRBV5-1,.,many
CASSPAEDSYNEQFF,TGCGCCAGCAGCCCCGCGGAGGACTCCTACAATGAGCAGTTCTTC,TRBJ2-1,TRBV4-1,.,many
CASKGQGARGYTF,TGTGCCAGCAAAGGACAGGGGGCAAGAGGCTACACCTTC,TRBJ1-2,TRBV25-1,TRBD1,many
CASSIRTSGRYTEAFF,TGTGCCAGCAGCATTAGGACAAGCGGGCGTTACACTGAAGCTTTCTTT,TRBJ1-1,TRBV3-1,.,many
CASSWTAAYGYTF,TGTGCCAGCAGTTGGACAGCGGCATATGGCTACACCTTC,TRBJ1-2,TRBV27,.,many
CAISESGSPIFTEAFF,TGTGCCATCAGTGAGTCGGGTTCCCCTATCTTCACTGAAGCTTTCTTT,TRBJ1-1,TRBV10-3,.,many
CASSPGAQETQYF,TGTGCCAGCAGCCCGGGAGCGCAAGAGACCCAGTACTTC,TRBJ2-5,TRBV5-4,.,few
CASSIGAGGSPLHF,TGTGCCAGTAGTATAGGCGCAGGCGGGTCACCCCTCCACTTT,TRBJ1-6,TRBV19,.,many
CSARDLWSEETQYF,TGCAGTGCTAGAGATTTGTGGAGCGAAGAGACCCAGTACTTC,TRBJ2-5,TRBV20-1,.,many
CASSQGTSKETQYF,TGTGCCAGCAGCCAAGGGACTAGTAAAGAGACCCAGTACTTC,TRBJ2-5,TRBV4-2,TRBD2,many
CSVGYQWPQHF,TGCAGCGTTGGGTACCAATGGCCCCAGCATTTT,TRBJ1-5,TRBV29-1,.,.
CSARVGTSNYEQYF,TGCAGTGCTAGAGTCGGGACTAGTAACTACGAGCAGTACTTC,TRBJ2-7,TRBV20-1,TRBD2,many
CASSLDRTASYGYTF,TGCGCCAGCAGCTTGGATCGGACAGCTTCCTATGGCTACACCTTC,TRBJ1-2,TRBV5-1,.,many
CASSDYPSPLHF,TGTGCCAGCAGTGACTACCCTTCACCCCTCCACTTT,TRBJ1-6,TRBV6-1,.,many
CASSYSTPGVRFSDTEAFF,TGTGCCAGCAGTTACTCGACTCCCGGGGTTCGGTTTTCTGACACTGAAGCTTTCTTT,TRBJ1-1,TRBV6-6,.,many